The 14 T cell receptor beta chains given below trace back to one sample, sequenced in a study of blood T cell repertoires in COVID-19. Profiling relied on immunoSEQ multiplex PCR, and the TCRdb table lists in-frame clones only, not all of them. The repertoire holds about 190,000 clones, with more than 75% as singletons. The material sequenced was PBMCs or T cells enriched from blood (not recorded which). Receptors were obtained from a woman aged 45-65 years with acute COVID-19.

The chain employs TRBV6-4 and TRBJ2-1; 7 positions agree with TRBD1. CDR1 is MRHNA and CDR2 is SNTAGT in the germline V gene. Germline trimming cut 6 bases from V and 8 bases from J; bases unmatched to any gene: 7. This CDR3 comprises 13 residues. DNA for the CDR3: TGTGCCAGCAGCAACACAGGGGCCCATGAGCAGTTCTTC. Protein sequence: CASSNTGAHEQFF.

The J gene is TRBJ2-5, the V gene TRBV18, with unresolved D. Trimming took off 6 bases at V and 5 bases at J, with 10 bases between the two ends. The CDR3 totals 12 residues. In germline, CDR1 is KGHSH, CDR2 LQKENI. The CDR3 region is CASSQNVETQYF. The CDR3 DNA reads as TGTGCCAGCTCCCAAAATGTGGAGACCCAGTACTTC.

The V gene is TRBV6-4, the J gene TRBJ1-1, with D tentatively TRBD1 (6 bases). V was pared by 7 bases and J by 1 base, with 19 bases between. This CDR3 has 16 amino acids. CDR1 is MRHNA, CDR2 SNTAGT, per germline. The CDR3 DNA follows: TGTGCCAGCAAAGAGGAATGGGGGCAGGGGAACACTGAAGCTTTCTTT. The encoded protein is CASKEEWGQGNTEAFF.

The J gene is TRBJ2-3, the V gene TRBV2; 9 nucleotides line up with TRBD1. CDR3 length: 15 residues. The V segment lost 3 bases and the J segment 1 base; nucleotides outside the gene matches: 2. Germline V gene sequence: CDR1 SNHLY, CDR2 FYNNEI. The CDR3 is CASSEGQGGTDTQYF. CDR3 sequence (DNA): TGTGCCAGCAGTGAGGGACAGGGTGGCACAGATACGCAGTATTTT.

This clone was counted between two and nine times. The chain joins TRBV6-1 to TRBJ2-3; D is uncertain. V was trimmed by 3 bases and J by 2 bases, leaving 15 bases between them. The length of the CDR3 is 16 residues. Germline CDR1 reads MNHNS; CDR2 reads SASEGT. The CDR3 bases are TGTGCCAGCAGTGAGAGGCCTGCCTCCCCCACAGATACGCAGTATTTT. It specifies CASSERPASPTDTQYF.

The chain is built from TRBV15 and TRBJ1-1, with 10 bases aligning to TRBD1. The junction had 14 bases not matched to a gene; V was cut back by 0 bases and J by 4 bases. Germline V gene lookup returns CDR1 LNHNV and CDR2 YYDKDF (reference sequence). The CDR3 has 19 amino acids. The CDR3 loop reads CATSRDYPGQGRRVTEAFF. CDR3 in DNA: TGTGCCACCAGCAGAGATTATCCGGGACAGGGGAGGCGGGTCACTGAAGCTTTCTTT.

V usage is TRBV6-5 and J usage is TRBJ1-1; D uncertain. Between the trimmed V and J ends, which lost 0 bases and 4 bases, there was a span of 15 bases. This CDR3 has 16 residues. Germline V gene data show CDR1 as MNHEY and CDR2 as SVGAGI. CDR3 in amino acids: CASSYSSGVGGTEAFF. The CDR3 DNA reads as TGTGCCAGCAGTTACTCGAGTGGGGTAGGAGGCACTGAAGCTTTCTTT.

The chain combines TRBV19 with TRBJ1-5; 7 bases match TRBD1. The CDR3 extends over 15 amino acids. Germline values: CDR1 LNHDA, CDR2 SQIVND (reference sequence). With 9 bases clipped from V and 0 bases from J, the junction kept 8 bases outside the gene matches. CDR3 residues: CASKDRRDSNQPQHF. The CDR3 DNA follows: TGTGCCAGCAAGGACAGGCGAGATAGCAATCAGCCCCAGCATTTT.

The J gene is TRBJ2-7, the V gene TRBV5-6, with TRBD2 identical over 12 bases. Germline V gene sequence: CDR1 SGHDT, CDR2 YYEEEE. The CDR3 consists of 12 residues. CDR3 DNA: TGTGCCAGCAGCTCCGGGACTAGCGGGTTCAACGTC. As protein: CASSSGTSGFNV.

This clone was seen a handful of times. This chain links TRBV11-2 with TRBJ1-3; TRBD1 is a possible D gene (6 bases). The germline V and J ends were trimmed by 5 bases and 4 bases, with 21 bases remaining between them. Germline V gene sequence: CDR1 SGHAT, CDR2 FQNNGV. The CDR3 has 17 amino acids. CDR3 coding DNA: TGTGCCAGCAGCGCCCGGCTCGGACAGATCCTAGGAAACACCATATATTTT. Encoded protein: CASSARLGQILGNTIYF.

This clone was seen a handful of times. V is TRBV7-6 and J is TRBJ1-1; no definite D call. The CDR3 consists of 14 residues. Germline CDR1 and CDR2: SGHVS and FNYEAQ. Trimming pared 1 base from V and 4 bases from J, leaving 10 bases between. As DNA, the CDR3 is TGTGCCAGCAGCTTAGGGCGGGAGCGCACTGAAGCTTTCTTT. Translated: CASSLGRERTEAFF.

The V gene is TRBV7-8, the J gene TRBJ2-5, with 7 bases lining up with TRBD2. CDR1 and CDR2 from the germline V gene are SGHVS and FQNEAQ. There are 17 residues in the CDR3. The V segment lost 2 bases and the J segment 4 bases; nucleotides outside the gene matches: 13. The DNA of the CDR3 is TGTGCCAGCAGCTTACGCGGGTGGTCCACGGGGGGAGAGACCCAGTACTTC. Translated, it gives CASSLRGWSTGGETQYF. Full variable domain (remainder filled in from reference TRBV7-8 and TRBJ2-5): GAGVSQSPRYKVAKRGQDVALRCDPISGHVSLFWYQQALGQGPEFLTYFQNEAQLDKSGLPSDRFFAERPEGSVSTLKIQRTQQEDSAVYLCASSLRGWSTGGETQYFGPGTRLLVL.

The rearrangement links TRBV30 to TRBJ1-3; D not certain. From germline, CDR1 is GTSNPN and CDR2 SVGIG (reference sequence). The V gene lost 0 bases and the J gene lost 0 bases, with 9 bases spanning the gap. This CDR3 is 15 amino acids long. CDR3 protein: CAWSVPGLSGNTIYF. CDR3 coding DNA: TGTGCCTGGAGTGTACCTGGCCTCTCTGGAAACACCATATATTTT.

The gene calls are TRBV7-2 and TRBJ2-2, with 9 bases lining up with TRBD1. CDR3 length: 15 amino acids. The ends lost 2 bases at V and 4 bases at J; junction bases unmatched: 2. The germline gives CDR1 SGHTA, CDR2 FQGNSA. CDR3 loop: CASSLKTGGTGELFF. CDR3 sequence (DNA): TGTGCCAGCAGCTTAAAGACAGGGGGCACCGGGGAGCTGTTTTTT.